These T cell receptor beta chains were read from a single sample in a study of blood T cell repertoires in COVID-19. Produced via immunoSEQ multiplex PCR; TCRdb's table is partial and in-frame only. The repertoire holds around 340,000 clones, approximately 86% seen once, with about 4.2% in the top ten. Sequenced input: PBMCs or T cells enriched from blood (not recorded which). These receptors originate from a woman between 40 and 50 years old with acute COVID-19. Each CDR3 is given with its conserved first and last residue. Each record gives: V gene, J gene, CDR3 protein.

>TRBV19|TRBJ1-1
CASSPRTGGRGTTEAFF
>TRBV28|TRBJ2-6
CASSLGGAGANVLTF
>TRBV4-1|TRBJ1-5
CASSRDRSFNQPQHF
>TRBV10-2|TRBJ2-6
CASSDSDSPSSGANVLTF
>TRBV4-1|TRBJ2-4
CASSQGGTSGGGYLAKNIQYF
>TRBV19|TRBJ1-2
CASSTTRDRGSLYGYTF
>TRBV19|TRBJ2-1
CANLDYTARVNEQFF
>TRBV18|TRBJ1-2
CASSRALLAETQNYGYTF
>TRBV3-1/TRBV3-2|TRBJ2-5
CASSQTRTQYF
>TRBV3-1/TRBV3-2|TRBJ2-2
CASSPMDGTFTGELFF
>TRBV7-9|TRBJ2-7
CASSLGFTRYEQYF
>TRBV3-1/TRBV3-2|TRBJ1-5
CASSQGGGGGQPQHF
>TRBV7-9|TRBJ1-4
CASSIGAGTGVEKLFF
>TRBV19|TRBJ2-7
CASRRTGDSYEQYF
>TRBV2|TRBJ2-7
CASSKTGRFSYEQYF
>TRBV2|TRBJ1-4
CGTTGLPNEKLFF
>TRBV18|TRBJ2-7
CASSQLAGGQSSYEQYF
>TRBV5-4|TRBJ1-2
CASSQTGPDSSGYTF
>TRBV7-9|TRBJ2-5
CASSPDRGRETQYF
>TRBV9|TRBJ1-2
CASNGDRDGGYTF
>TRBV5-5|TRBJ1-2
CASRTGLTYGYTF
>TRBV6-5|TRBJ1-1
CASTERAPGTEAFF
>TRBV27|TRBJ2-1
CASSFASRETGRNEQFF
>TRBV3-1/TRBV3-2|TRBJ1-6
CASSQGQLVSPLHF
>TRBV7-8|TRBJ2-7
CASSSLMGQGYEQYF
>TRBV28|TRBJ2-6
CASTTLSRGLAGANVLTF
>TRBV30|TRBJ1-1
CAWSETGAAFF
>TRBV21-1|TRBJ2-1
CASTPRASGGAVRDEQFF
>TRBV5-3|TRBJ1-2
CARSFLDRVNYGYTF
>TRBV18|TRBJ2-4
CASSAIGTGGVAKNIQYF
>TRBV10-3|TRBJ2-5
CAISGSGQETQYF
>TRBV4-3|TRBJ2-7
CASSQEVLTGRSYEQYF
>TRBV5-1|TRBJ1-2
CASSGDQGAYGYTF
>TRBV21-1|TRBJ2-5
CASSKVRTGPQETQYF
>TRBV4-2|TRBJ2-3
CASSQERDTQGITDTQYF
>TRBV5-1|TRBJ2-1
CASSIGVAGVYEQFF
>TRBV6-5|TRBJ2-1
CASVGTSGPNEQFF
>TRBV30|TRBJ2-1
CAWVDSSSYNEQFF
>TRBV5-5|TRBJ1-5
CASSSLQGWNQPQHF
>TRBV29-1|TRBJ2-2
CSVGGRQGATGELFF